These 17 T cell receptor beta chains came from one sample sequenced in a study of human T cells and chemical hapten exposure (dated by TCRdb to the early 2020s). Receptor libraries were prepared by 5' RACE. The reads were generated on an Illumina MiSeq. TCRdb cleaned the public reads at Q25 with fastp, built clones with MiXCR and kept in-frame beta chains. Duplicate CDR3 protein sequences are folded into a single record with the most common DNA and genes. A total of 110,000 or so distinct CDR3 sequences appear in this sample, roughly 18% of them only once. Around 2.7% of the sample comes from the top ten. Total RNA was isolated from unfractionated whole blood collected in Tempus Blood RNA tubes. All receptors come from a human donor in good health.

The gene calls are TRBV6-5 and TRBJ2-1; the D gene is possibly TRBD1 (5 bases). With 4 bases removed from V and 7 bases from J, the gap between germline ends came to 11 bases. The CDR3 contains 13 residues. The V gene's germline CDR1 is MNHEY and CDR2 SVGAGI. The CDR3 DNA follows: TGTGCCAGCAGTTCAGGGTACCGAAATGAGCAGTTCTTC. Its protein is CASSSGYRNEQFF.

The rearrangement links TRBV12-3 or TRBV12-4 to TRBJ1-1; TRBD1 is a possible D gene (5 bases). This CDR3 is built from 15 residues. The V and J ends lost 4 bases and 6 bases respectively, with 18 bases between them. The CDR3 DNA follows: TGTGCCAGCAGTTCCAGGGTGGGTGGGTCTCCTGAAGCTTTCTTT. Its protein is CASSSRVGGSPEAFF.

This clonotype showed up many times. The J gene is TRBJ1-5, the V gene TRBV28; D possibly corresponds to TRBD1 (5 bases). The CDR3 spans 15 residues. Between the trimmed V and J ends, which lost 3 bases and 2 bases, there was a span of 11 bases. CDR1 is MDHEN and CDR2 is SYDVKM in the germline V gene. CDR3 amino acids: CASSFRGSGNQPQHF. The CDR3, as DNA: TGTGCCAGCAGTTTCCGGGGCTCGGGCAATCAGCCCCAGCATTTT.

The chain couples TRBV18 to TRBJ1-4; D ambiguous. Deletions cut 3 bases from V and 8 bases from J, with 16 bases between. The germline V gene has CDR1 KGHSH and CDR2 LQKENI. CDR3 length: 15 residues. The CDR3, as DNA: TGTGCCAGCTCACCTAGACAAGGAAGTGGCGAAAAACTGTTTTTT. Translating gives CASSPRQGSGEKLFF.

The chain has TRBV7-2 and TRBJ2-1; D is uncertain. Germline CDR1 reads SGHTA; CDR2 reads FQGNSA. The CDR3 is 11 amino acids. V was clipped by 4 bases and J by 13 bases, with 11 bases between them. The CDR3 reads CASSSGPFQFF. The CDR3 DNA sequence: TGTGCCAGCAGCTCCGGACCCTTCCAGTTCTTC.

This clonotype showed up just a few times. The chain employs TRBV4-2 and TRBJ2-1; 7 positions match TRBD2. CDR3 size: 16 residues. Unmatched junction bases numbered 9, after V lost 3 bases and J lost 4 bases. The germline V gene encodes CDR1 LGHNA and CDR2 YNFKEQ. The CDR3 loop is CASSQGSIAGYNEQFF. The CDR3 nucleotides read TGTGCCAGCAGCCAGGGATCGATAGCGGGTTACAATGAGCAGTTCTTC.

This clonotype was seen a handful of times. The genes are TRBV7-8 and TRBJ2-1; 7 bases are a match to TRBD1. From germline, CDR1 is SGHVS and CDR2 FQNEAQ. After removal of 1 base from V and 3 bases from J, the junction contained 3 bases not matched to a gene. This CDR3 spans 15 amino acids. The CDR3 region has the DNA TGTGCCAGCAGCTTAGTTCAGGGGGTCTACAATGAGCAGTTCTTC. Protein: CASSLVQGVYNEQFF.

The chain carries TRBV5-4 and TRBJ1-6, with 7 positions matching TRBD1. Germline CDR1 reads SGHNT; CDR2 reads YYREEE (reference sequence). The CDR3 covers 14 residues. V shed 0 bases and J 10 bases; nucleotides not matched to a gene: 4. The CDR3 region is CASSLDRGRSPLHF. The CDR3 DNA reads as TGTGCCAGCAGCTTGGACAGGGGCAGATCACCCCTCCACTTT.

This clonotype was seen only a few times. The chain is built from TRBV20-1 and TRBJ2-1, with 9 positions matching TRBD2. Per germline, CDR1 DFQATT and CDR2 SNEGSKA (reference sequence). CDR3 length: 15 residues. V shed 6 bases, J shed 4 bases, and the junction held 10 bases outside the gene matches. CDR3 in amino acids: CSATGTLAGYNEQFF. CDR3 bases: TGCAGTGCAACTGGGACGCTAGCGGGATACAATGAGCAGTTCTTC.

The sample holds a few counts of this clonotype. The chain has TRBV7-8 and TRBJ1-3, with a possible D match to TRBD1 (6 bases). Trimming took 9 bases from V and 2 from J, leaving 11 bases between them. CDR3 length equals 13 residues. Germline loops: CDR1 SGHVS, CDR2 FQNEAQ. Here the CDR3 DNA reads TGTGCCAGTCAACAGGGAGCTGGAAACACCATATATTTT. This codes for CASQQGAGNTIYF.

This clonotype has ten or more counts. This chain links TRBV10-2 with TRBJ2-3, with 9 positions matching TRBD2. CDR1 WSHSY and CDR2 SAAADI come from the germline V gene. The CDR3 has 17 amino acids. With 1 base clipped from V and 0 bases from J, the junction kept 5 bases outside the gene matches. The CDR3 DNA sequence: TGCGCCAGCAGTGAGTTTCGTACTAGCGGGAGCACAGATACGCAGTATTTT. Its protein is CASSEFRTSGSTDTQYF.

This sequence joins TRBV5-1 and TRBJ1-2, with TRBD1 matching 10 bases. V dropped 3 bases and J dropped 0; count of bases not matched to a gene: 5. CDR3 length: 16 residues. CDR1 and CDR2 (germline): SGHRS, YFSETQ. The CDR3 nucleotides read TGCGCCAGCAGCTCTCCGGGACAGGGGACTAACTATGGCTACACCTTC. It encodes CASSSPGQGTNYGYTF.

The sample holds a few counts of this clonotype. The chain couples TRBV4-1 to TRBJ2-7, with D perhaps TRBD2 (5 bases). V lost 3 bases and J lost 7, with 13 bases in between. The CDR3 is 13 amino acids. CDR1 is MGHRA and CDR2 is YSYEKL in the germline V gene. The CDR3 here is CASSQREAGEQYF. CDR3 bases: TGCGCCAGCAGCCAGAGGGAAGCAGGAGAGCAGTACTTC.

This clonotype was observed a few times. The chain recombines TRBV7-9 with TRBJ2-1; no definite D call. V was pared by 3 bases and J by 8 bases, with 8 bases between. Germline V CDR1 and CDR2: SEHNR, FQNEAQ (reference sequence). The CDR3 runs to 12 residues. CDR3 sequence (DNA): TGTGCCAGCAGCTTCAATATAGATGAGCAGTTCTTC. It is translated as CASSFNIDEQFF.

The chain joins TRBV27 to TRBJ1-1; D unresolved. Germline V lookup: CDR1 MNHEY, CDR2 SMNVEV (reference sequence). This CDR3 has 14 amino acids. The V end lost 5 bases, the J end lost 3 bases, and 13 bases lay between the germline ends. The CDR3, as DNA: TGTGCCAGCAGTCCCGAGATAGGACACACTGAAGCTTTCTTT. Its protein product is CASSPEIGHTEAFF.

The table lists this clonotype with a few counts. The chain links TRBV28 to TRBJ2-7; TRBD1 matches 10 bases. J was trimmed by 1 base and V by 4 bases; bases with no gene match: 7. This CDR3 spans 16 amino acids. CDR1 and CDR2 from the germline V gene are MDHEN and SYDVKM. The CDR3 DNA reads TGTGCCAGCAGTTACATCGGGACAGGGGATTCCTACGAGCAGTACTTC. This codes for CASSYIGTGDSYEQYF.

This clonotype came up a few times. This rearrangement joins TRBV25-1 to TRBJ2-6; no reliable D call. Germline assignment: CDR1 MGHDK and CDR2 SYGVNS. The CDR3 has 12 amino acids. V lost 8 bases to trimming and J lost 1 base, with 3 bases between them. CDR3 in DNA: TGTGCCAGCTGTTCTGGGGCCAACGTCCTGACTTTC. This gives the protein CASCSGANVLTF.